This is a list of T cell receptor beta chains from one sample in a study of early T cells in non-severe SARS-CoV-2 infection. A single record per CDR3 protein comes from TCRdb applying MiXCR to the 5' RACE reads. Here the sample spans roughly 23,000 distinct CDR3 sequences, 5% to 6% being singletons. The source was whole blood, collected at baseline. These receptors were obtained from an adult who was a healthcare worker with PCR-confirmed SARS-CoV-2 infection or an uninfected control (not recorded which). The conserved cysteine and the conserved F or W are not part of the CDR3 here.

v_gene,j_gene,CDR3aa
TRBV19,TRBJ1-2,ASSPAGNLRTYGYT
TRBV6-2/TRBV6-3,TRBJ1-1,ASSSQGNGKNTEAF
TRBV6-2/TRBV6-3,TRBJ1-2,ASNSGGGYT
TRBV7-9,TRBJ1-2,ASSPGRNYGYT
TRBV18,TRBJ1-5,ASSGTGDQPQH
TRBV12-3/TRBV12-4,TRBJ1-6,ASSLGQGIHNSPLH
TRBV12-3/TRBV12-4,TRBJ2-1,ASSPRVNEQF
TRBV27,TRBJ2-1,ASSLSPGQGANEQF
TRBV11-2,TRBJ2-3,ASSLVGQGFSTDTQY
TRBV29-1,TRBJ2-7,SVDYRSPYEQY
TRBV6-5,TRBJ2-7,ASSGTSSYEQY
TRBV25-1,TRBJ1-1,ASSVTPNTEAF
TRBV2,TRBJ2-7,ASNRDQYEQY
TRBV20-1,TRBJ1-4,SARDPQEINEKLF
TRBV2,TRBJ2-2,ARAWDRANTGELF
TRBV28,TRBJ2-7,ASSLVGYEQY
TRBV10-3,TRBJ1-3,AISEGATSGNTIY
TRBV7-2,TRBJ1-6,ASSLQVDGSPLH
TRBV20-1,TRBJ1-1,SAIPGFSEAF
TRBV5-4,TRBJ1-2,ASSLAGSPPGYT
TRBV20-1,TRBJ2-1,SARPGGDYNEQF